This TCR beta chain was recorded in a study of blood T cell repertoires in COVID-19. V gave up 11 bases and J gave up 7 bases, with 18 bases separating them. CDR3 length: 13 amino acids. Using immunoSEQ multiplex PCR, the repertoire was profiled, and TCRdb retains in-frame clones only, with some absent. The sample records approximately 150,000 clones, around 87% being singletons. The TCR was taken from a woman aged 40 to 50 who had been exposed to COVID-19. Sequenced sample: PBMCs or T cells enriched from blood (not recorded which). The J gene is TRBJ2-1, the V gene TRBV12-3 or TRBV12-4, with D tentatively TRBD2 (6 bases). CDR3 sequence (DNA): TGTGCCGGAGGGGATGAGGCTTCGAATGAGCAGTTCTTC. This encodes CAGGDEASNEQFF.